One and the same sample provided the 6 T cell receptor beta chains below, sequenced in a study of T cell responses to AZD1222 COVID-19 vaccine. Assay: immunoSEQ multiplex PCR; the TCRdb copy retains only in-frame clones and omits some. The sample contains roughly 130,000 clones, just over 85% of which appear only once. This material consisted of peripheral blood, taken on day 0 of MenACWY control vaccination. The receptors come from an adult in good health.

The V gene is TRBV28, the J gene TRBJ1-2, with D unresolved. Trimming took off 9 bases at V and 7 bases at J, with 18 bases between the two ends. The CDR3 is 13 residues long. Germline V gives CDR1 MDHEN, CDR2 SYDVKM. The CDR3 is CASARLDVGGYTF. CDR3 DNA: TGTGCCAGTGCCAGGCTCGATGTGGGTGGCTACACCTTC.

The chain carries TRBV5-6 and TRBJ1-2, with D possibly being TRBD1 (5 bases). Trimming pared 0 bases from V and 0 bases from J, leaving 18 bases between. Looked up from germline, CDR1 is SGHDT and CDR2 is YYEEEE. The CDR3 totals 18 residues. The CDR3 nucleotides are TGTGCCAGCAGCTTGGCGTCTACAGGCAACCAAGCTAACTATGGCTACACCTTC. Translation gives CASSLASTGNQANYGYTF.

The chain carries TRBV4-1 and TRBJ2-7, with D possibly TRBD2 on 5 matching bases. Germline CDR1 and CDR2: MGHRA and YSYEKL. This CDR3 is 16 amino acids long. V dropped 1 base and J dropped 6 bases, with 19 bases sitting between them. The CDR3 loop reads CASSQGRRTFTGEQYF. CDR3 coding DNA: TGCGCCAGCAGCCAAGGCCGGCGGACTTTTACGGGCGAGCAGTACTTC.

This clone was picked up one time. This CDR3 reads CASSSGQGFVNTEAFF. CDR3 DNA: TGTGCCAGCAGCTCGGGACAGGGGTTCGTGAACACTGAAGCTTTCTTT. The genes are TRBV5-6 and TRBJ1-1; 10 bases match TRBD1. The germline V gene encodes CDR1 SGHDT and CDR2 YYEEEE. The CDR3 length is 16 residues. The trim removed 3 bases at V and 0 bases at J, leaving 5 bases unmatched.

CDR3 amino acids: CASRSGNEQFF. CDR3 nucleotides: TGTGCCAGCAGGTCGGGCAATGAGCAGTTCTTC. The chain combines TRBV6-5 with TRBJ2-1; no firm D call. The ends were cut back, 6 bases at V and 6 bases at J, with 6 bases in the middle. CDR3 length equals 11 residues. Germline CDR1 reads MNHEY; CDR2 reads SVGAGI.

The chain uses TRBV18 and TRBJ1-4; no clear D gene. The CDR3 sequence is 14 residues long. Germline lookup yields CDR1 KGHSH and CDR2 LQKENI. V shed 5 bases and J shed 3 bases, with 10 bases lying between them. The chain's CDR3 is CASSSGVANEKLFF. For the CDR3, the DNA is TGTGCCAGCTCATCCGGAGTTGCTAATGAAAAACTGTTTTTT.